The 29 T cell receptor beta chains below were found in one sample sequenced in a study of a mutant IDH1 vaccine in newly diagnosed glioma. Repertoires were generated with immunoSEQ multiplex PCR, while TCRdb's copy carries only in-frame clones and drops some. The data show 50,000 to 75,000 clones, approximately 80% seen once. The time point here: week 11, during vaccination. In the vaccine, a single dose held 300 ug of the mutant IDH1 20-mer peptide, along with topical imiquimod. Their target antigens are unknown. The specimen comprised PBMCs, sampled from a glioma patient whose treatment included an IDH1 peptide vaccine. The receptors derive from a middle-aged man with glioma.

The chain has TRBV5-4 and TRBJ2-5; D is unclear. V lost 2 bases, J lost 3 bases, and 8 bases lay in between. The CDR3 loop spans 13 amino acids. The V gene's germline CDR1 is SGHNT and CDR2 YYREEE (reference sequence). This chain's CDR3 is CASSLVSKETQYF. CDR3 nucleotide sequence: TGTGCCAGCAGCTTAGTCAGCAAAGAGACCCAGTACTTC.

The chain couples TRBV6-1 to TRBJ2-5; the match to TRBD2 covers 9 bases. Germline-derived CDR1 and CDR2 are MNHNS and SASEGT. With 6 bases clipped from V and 13 bases from J, the junction kept 12 bases outside the gene matches. This CDR3 has 13 amino acids. Here the CDR3 DNA reads TGTGCCAGCAGAGTATCGGCGGGGGGGCCGGGGTACTTC. Translated: CASRVSAGGPGYF.

The V and J genes are TRBV7-9 and TRBJ2-7; the D gene is possibly TRBD2 (5 bases). The CDR3 is made up of 15 amino acids. Germline V CDR1 and CDR2: SEHNR, FQNEAQ (reference sequence). With 4 bases removed from V and 4 bases from J, the gap between germline ends came to 17 bases. In nucleotides, the CDR3 is TGTGCCAGCAGCTCTGGACTCGCGGTCGGTTACGAGCAGTACTTC. It is translated as CASSSGLAVGYEQYF.

In its sample, this clone was seen once. J is TRBJ2-7 and V is TRBV19, with 7 bases fitting TRBD2. Losses at the gene ends were 4 bases for V and 3 bases for J; bases not matched to a gene: 3. CDR1 and CDR2 (germline): LNHDA, SQIVND (reference sequence). This CDR3 spans 13 amino acids. CDR3 sequence: CASSSSGYYEQYF. The CDR3 coding sequence is TGTGCCAGTAGTAGTAGCGGGTACTACGAGCAGTACTTC. Looking up the rest from reference TRBV19 and TRBJ2-7 gives the full variable domain: DGGITQSPKYLFRKEGQNVTLSCEQNLNHDAMYWYRQDPGQGLRLIYYSQIVNDFQKGDIAEGYSVSREKKESFPLTVTSAQKNPTAFYLCASSSSGYYEQYFGPGTRLTVT.

The chain recombines TRBV10-3 with TRBJ2-3; D is unresolved. The CDR3 covers 13 residues. Germline V CDR1 and CDR2: ENHRY, SYGVKD. V gave up 3 bases and J gave up 4 bases, with 8 bases separating them. The CDR3 DNA reads TGTGCCATCAGTGACACAGTTTCAGATACGCAGTATTTT. Residues: CAISDTVSDTQYF.

This clone turned up a few times. This rearrangement joins TRBV2 to TRBJ2-2; 13 nucleotides align to TRBD2. CDR1 SNHLY and CDR2 FYNNEI come from the germline V gene. This CDR3 is built from 15 residues. V was pared by 5 bases and J by 7 bases, with 4 bases of the junction left unmatched. The CDR3 here is CASSWTSGSSGELFF. In DNA, the CDR3 is TGTGCCAGCAGTTGGACTAGCGGGAGCAGCGGGGAGCTGTTTTTT.

This clone has just a few counts. The chain employs TRBV7-2 and TRBJ2-2; possible D gene TRBD1, 6 bases. This CDR3 contains 15 residues. Trimming removed 7 bases from V and 4 bases from J, with 16 bases in between. Germline V gives CDR1 SGHTA, CDR2 FQGNSA. CDR3 residues: CASTPQQGITGELFF. The CDR3 nucleotides read TGTGCCAGCACCCCCCAACAGGGTATCACCGGGGAGCTGTTTTTT.

The chain combines TRBV7-3 with TRBJ1-1; unclear D gene. The CDR3 runs 13 residues. V lost 5 bases, J lost 1 base, and 8 bases lay in between. Germline V gene data show CDR1 as SGHTA and CDR2 as FQGTGA. CDR3 sequence: CASSLNRNTEAFF. The DNA for the CDR3 is TGTGCCAGCAGCCTTAACAGGAACACTGAAGCTTTCTTT.

In this sample, this clone turned up a few times. The V and J genes are TRBV19 and TRBJ1-1; TRBD1 agrees at 10 bases. The CDR3 is 16 residues long. From germline, CDR1 is LNHDA and CDR2 SQIVND (reference sequence). V shed 4 bases, J shed 3 bases, and the junction held 8 bases outside the gene matches. The CDR3 loop reads CASSTGTGDVYTEAFF. CDR3 in DNA: TGTGCCAGTAGTACCGGGACAGGGGATGTGTACACTGAAGCTTTCTTT.

The chain uses TRBV4-2 and TRBJ2-7; perhaps TRBD1 as D (7 bases). This CDR3 is 18 amino acids long. The V end was cut by 4 bases, the J end by 2 bases, with 24 bases between. Germline V gives CDR1 LGHNA, CDR2 YNFKEQ. CDR3 nucleotides: TGTGCCAGCAGCCGGGGCGGGGTAAAACAGGGGCCTCCCTACGAGCAGTACTTC. Translating gives CASSRGGVKQGPPYEQYF.

The J gene is TRBJ2-2, the V gene TRBV5-8; 9 bases are shared with TRBD1. The CDR3 has 18 amino acids. V shed 4 bases and J 1 base; nucleotides not matched to a gene: 11. Per germline, CDR1 SGHTS and CDR2 YDEGEE. CDR3 nucleotides: TGTGCCAGCAGCACAATAACCCGGGACAGGGAGAACACCGGGGAGCTGTTTTTT. Amino acid sequence: CASSTITRDRENTGELFF.

The V gene is TRBV19, the J gene TRBJ2-2; D gene unclear. CDR3 length equals 14 residues. V was pared by 3 bases and J by 5 bases, with 10 bases between. Germline CDR1 LNHDA, CDR2 SQIVND (reference sequence). CDR3 amino acids: CASSIDGRTGELFF. CDR3 sequence (DNA): TGTGCCAGTAGTATTGACGGGCGTACCGGGGAGCTGTTTTTT.

A few counts support this clone. The chain is built from TRBV4-2 and TRBJ1-1, with D hard to call. Per germline, CDR1 LGHNA and CDR2 YNFKEQ. The CDR3 is 15 residues long. Trimming left V 0 bases short and J 0 bases short, with 8 bases between. The CDR3 DNA sequence: TGTGCCAGCAGCCAAGATCTGGGCATGAACACTGAAGCTTTCTTT. Translating gives CASSQDLGMNTEAFF.

This clone occurred once. CDR3: CASSSQGPSYNSPLHF. DNA of the CDR3: TGTGCCAGCAGCTCACAGGGCCCCTCCTATAATTCACCCCTCCACTTT. V and J are TRBV7-2 and TRBJ1-6, with TRBD1 as a possible D gene (6 bases). V was shortened by 4 bases and J by 0 bases, with 10 bases between the two germline ends. The CDR3 is 16 amino acids. Looked up from germline, CDR1 is SGHTA and CDR2 is FQGNSA.

This chain joins TRBV6-5 and TRBJ1-1, with D perhaps matching TRBD1 (6 bases). The CDR3 extends over 14 amino acids. CDR1 and CDR2 from the germline V gene are MNHEY and SVGAGI. The ends were cut back, 9 bases at V and 5 bases at J, with 19 bases in the middle. In DNA, the CDR3 is TGTGCCAGTTTTAAGACAGGAAGAAATACTGAAGCTTTCTTT. Protein sequence: CASFKTGRNTEAFF.

This sequence joins TRBV5-1 and TRBJ2-2; 9 bases are shared with TRBD1. The CDR3 is made up of 17 amino acids. The germline CDR1 and CDR2 sequences are SGHRS and YFSETQ. V trimming: 4 bases; J trimming: 4 bases; junction bases outside the gene matches: 11. CDR3 in DNA: TGCGCCAGCAGCCTAGAGACAGGGGGATGGGGCACCGGGGAGCTGTTTTTT. This encodes CASSLETGGWGTGELFF.

The rearrangement links TRBV25-1 to TRBJ2-2; TRBD2 is a possible D gene (5 bases). The CDR3 spans 14 residues. The germline CDR1 and CDR2 sequences are MGHDK and SYGVNS. Deletions cut 7 bases from V and 6 bases from J, with 15 bases between. CDR3: CASTSLEGPGELFF. Written as DNA, the CDR3 is TGTGCCAGCACCTCTCTTGAGGGTCCCGGGGAGCTGTTTTTT.

The chain is built from TRBV25-1 and TRBJ2-3, with 9 positions matching TRBD1. V lost 6 bases, J lost 4 bases, and 8 bases stayed unmatched. Germline assignment: CDR1 MGHDK and CDR2 SYGVNS. CDR3 size: 15 residues. CDR3 DNA sequence: TGTGCCAGCAGCCAAAGGGGGACAGGGTCAGATACGCAGTATTTT. Translating gives CASSQRGTGSDTQYF. The whole variable domain, filled in from reference TRBV25-1 and TRBJ2-3, reads EADIYQTPRYLVIGTGKKITLECSQTMGHDKMYWYQQDPGMELHLIHYSYGVNSTEKGDLSSESTVSRIRTEHFPLTLESARPSHTSQYLCASSQRGTGSDTQYFGPGTRLTVL.

The CDR3 spells CASSLVFQDTQYF. Written as DNA, the CDR3 is TGTGCCAGCAGCTTAGTATTCCAAGATACGCAGTATTTT. The chain combines TRBV7-9 with TRBJ2-3; the D is unclear. This CDR3 contains 13 residues. Germline values: CDR1 SEHNR, CDR2 FQNEAQ (reference sequence). V dropped 1 base and J dropped 5 bases, with 7 bases sitting between them.

The chain links TRBV5-5 to TRBJ1-1, with D unresolved. CDR3 length: 13 amino acids. The V end lost 0 bases, the J end lost 4 bases, and 7 bases lay between the germline ends. Germline loops: CDR1 SGHKS, CDR2 YYEKEE (reference sequence). The CDR3: CASSLAERTEAFF. The CDR3 DNA sequence: TGTGCCAGCAGCTTGGCCGAACGCACTGAAGCTTTCTTT.

This chain connects TRBV5-1 to TRBJ2-1; 7 nucleotides agree with TRBD2. CDR3 size: 16 residues. Germline V gene sequence: CDR1 SGHRS, CDR2 YFSETQ. J was trimmed by 8 bases and V by 0 bases; bases with no gene match: 11. The chain's CDR3 is CASSLGVWREMDEQFF. The CDR3 coding sequence is TGCGCCAGCAGCTTGGGGGTGTGGCGGGAGATGGATGAGCAGTTCTTC.

The J gene is TRBJ1-5, the V gene TRBV6-5, with 8 bases that match TRBD1. Germline lookup yields CDR1 MNHEY and CDR2 SVGAGI. CDR3 length: 15 residues. J was trimmed by 6 bases and V by 8 bases; bases with no gene match: 12. CDR3 loop: CASGLSGTGTQPQHF. In DNA form, the CDR3 reads TGTGCCAGCGGCCTCTCCGGGACAGGCACTCAGCCCCAGCATTTT.

The chain links TRBV10-3 to TRBJ2-3; 7 bases agree with TRBD1. The CDR3 has 14 amino acids. Germline V gene sequence: CDR1 ENHRY, CDR2 SYGVKD. Trimming took 8 bases from V and 3 from J; bases not matched to a gene: 8. Here the CDR3 DNA reads TGTGCCATCTCAGGGGGAAAGGAGACAGATACGCAGTATTTT. It translates to CAISGGKETDTQYF.

The chain carries TRBV11-3 and TRBJ2-3, with TRBD1 as a possible D gene (6 bases). V was pared by 2 bases and J by 5 bases, with 14 bases between. The CDR3 loop spans 15 amino acids. The germline gives CDR1 SGHNT, CDR2 YENEEA. This chain's CDR3 is CASSLRDNLGDTQYF. The CDR3 DNA follows: TGTGCCAGCAGCTTACGGGACAACCTGGGAGATACGCAGTATTTT.

The chain has TRBV27 and TRBJ2-1; 12 bases line up with TRBD2. V dropped 5 bases and J dropped 9; count of bases not matched to a gene: 5. This CDR3 has 14 amino acids. Germline CDR1 MNHEY, CDR2 SMNVEV (reference sequence). The DNA for the CDR3 is TGTGCCAGCAGTACCGGACTAGCGGGATTTGAGCAGTTCTTC. This codes for CASSTGLAGFEQFF.

The gene calls are TRBV9 and TRBJ1-5; D unclear. Trimming took 0 bases from V and 0 from J, leaving 7 bases between them. The germline gives CDR1 SGDLS, CDR2 YYNGEE. The CDR3 is 15 amino acids. The CDR3 protein is CASSVDGYSNQPQHF. In DNA, the CDR3 is TGTGCCAGCAGCGTAGACGGTTATAGCAATCAGCCCCAGCATTTT.

The chain is built from TRBV7-2 and TRBJ1-2; D is possibly TRBD1 (6 bases). Trimming left V 4 bases short and J 4 bases short, with 16 bases between. This CDR3 region has 15 residues. Germline V gene data show CDR1 as SGHTA and CDR2 as FQGNSA. The CDR3 loop reads CASSSDRERIYGYTF. The CDR3 DNA reads as TGTGCCAGCAGCTCGGACAGAGAAAGAATCTATGGCTACACCTTC.

V usage is TRBV9 and J usage is TRBJ2-2; D remains unclear. V was clipped by 3 bases and J by 4 bases, with 10 bases between them. The germline gives CDR1 SGDLS, CDR2 YYNGEE. The CDR3 extends over 14 amino acids. CDR3 residues: CASSAQSGTGELFF. CDR3 coding DNA: TGTGCCAGCAGCGCGCAGTCGGGCACCGGGGAGCTGTTTTTT. Combining the CDR3 with reference TRBV9 and TRBJ2-2 gives the whole variable domain DSGVTQTPKHLITATGQRVTLRCSPRSGDLSVYWYQQSLDQGLQFLIQYYNGEERAKGNILERFSAQQFPDLHSELNLSSLELGDSALYFCASSAQSGTGELFFGEGSRLTVL.

The J gene is TRBJ1-1, the V gene TRBV6-4, with 7 positions matching TRBD1. This CDR3 has 13 residues. Per the germline V gene, CDR1 is MRHNA and CDR2 is SNTAGT. The junction had 6 bases not matched to a gene; V was cut back by 6 bases and J by 5 bases. CDR3 DNA sequence: TGTGCCAGCAGGGAGGGGGCTGAGACTGAAGCTTTCTTT. Protein sequence: CASREGAETEAFF.